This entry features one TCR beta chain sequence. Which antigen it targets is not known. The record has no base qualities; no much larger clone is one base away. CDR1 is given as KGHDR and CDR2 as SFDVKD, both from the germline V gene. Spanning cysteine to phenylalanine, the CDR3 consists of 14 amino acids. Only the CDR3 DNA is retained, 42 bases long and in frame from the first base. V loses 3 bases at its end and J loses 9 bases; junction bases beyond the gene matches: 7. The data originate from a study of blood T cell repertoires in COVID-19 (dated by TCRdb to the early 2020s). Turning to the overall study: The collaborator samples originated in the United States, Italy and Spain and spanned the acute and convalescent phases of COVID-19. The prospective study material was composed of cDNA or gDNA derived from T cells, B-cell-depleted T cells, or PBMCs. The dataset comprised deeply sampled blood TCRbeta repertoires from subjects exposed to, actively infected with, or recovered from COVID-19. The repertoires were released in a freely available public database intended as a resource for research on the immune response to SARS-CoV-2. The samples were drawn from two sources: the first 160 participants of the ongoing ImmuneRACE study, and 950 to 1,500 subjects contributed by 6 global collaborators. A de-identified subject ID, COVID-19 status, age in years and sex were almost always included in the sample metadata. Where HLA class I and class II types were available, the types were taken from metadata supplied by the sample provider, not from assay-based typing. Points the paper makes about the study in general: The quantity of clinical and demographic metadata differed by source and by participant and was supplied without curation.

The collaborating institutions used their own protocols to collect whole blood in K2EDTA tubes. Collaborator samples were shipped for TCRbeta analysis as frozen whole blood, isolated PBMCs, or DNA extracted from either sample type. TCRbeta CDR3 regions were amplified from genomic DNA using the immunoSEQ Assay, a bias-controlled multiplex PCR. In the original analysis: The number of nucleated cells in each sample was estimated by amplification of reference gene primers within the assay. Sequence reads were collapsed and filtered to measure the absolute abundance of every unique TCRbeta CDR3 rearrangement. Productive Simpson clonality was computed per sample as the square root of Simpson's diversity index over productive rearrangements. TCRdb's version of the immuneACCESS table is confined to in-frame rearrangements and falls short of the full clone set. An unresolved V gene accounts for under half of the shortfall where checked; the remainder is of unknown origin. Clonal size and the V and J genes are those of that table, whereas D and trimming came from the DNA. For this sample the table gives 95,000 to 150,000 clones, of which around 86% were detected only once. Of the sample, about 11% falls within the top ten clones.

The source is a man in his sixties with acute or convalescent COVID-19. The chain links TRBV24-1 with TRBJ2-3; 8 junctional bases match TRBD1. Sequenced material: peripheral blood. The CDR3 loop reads CATSDLRTGLTQYF. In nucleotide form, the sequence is TGTGCCACCAGTGATCTCCGGACAGGGCTCACGCAGTATTTT.